What follows are 28 T cell receptor beta chains derived from one specimen sequenced in a study of T cells in Graves' hyperthyroidism and ophthalmopathy (dated by TCRdb to about 2019). Library prep was done by multiplex PCR. TCRdb lists the instrument as Illumina HiSeq 2000. TCR beta CDR3 regions were amplified from RNA transcripts. The TCR CDR3 was subjected to a first round of RT-PCR using the HTBI primer set and the Qiagen OneStep RT-PCR kit. TCRdb's own reprocessing of the public reads used fastp at Q25 and MiXCR and kept productive beta chains. CDR3 protein sequences are deduplicated, and each keeps its most common genes and DNA. Across this sample there are about 620,000 distinct CDR3 sequences, with around 15% seen only once. The ten largest make up approximately 3.9% of the sample. The sequenced sample consisted of blood. Receptors were obtained from a woman in her thirties with Graves' hyperthyroidism.

CDR3 protein: CASSLTGDNQPQHF. The CDR3 bases are TGCGCCAGCAGCCTCACAGGGGACAATCAGCCCCAGCATTTT. This rearrangement joins TRBV4-3 to TRBJ1-5; 7 nucleotides align to TRBD1. This CDR3 spans 14 amino acids. Germline CDR1 is LGHNA and CDR2 is YSLEER. V dropped 4 bases and J dropped 3; count of bases not matched to a gene: 3.

In this sample, this clonotype turned up many times. This chain links TRBV28 with TRBJ2-1; 7 bases are a match to TRBD1. Germline V gene data show CDR1 as MDHEN and CDR2 as SYDVKM. Unmatched junction bases numbered 5, after V lost 3 bases and J lost 0 bases. This CDR3 comprises 16 residues. This CDR3 reads CASSLQGVSSYNEQFF. As DNA, the CDR3 is TGTGCCAGCAGTTTGCAGGGGGTGAGCTCCTACAATGAGCAGTTCTTC.

Notes on this clonotype: A much larger clone lies one base from this, so it may be a read error. The chain combines TRBV20-1 with TRBJ2-7; D possibly matches TRBD1 or TRBD2 (5 bases each). The CDR3 is made up of 15 amino acids. The germline gives CDR1 DFQATT, CDR2 SNEGSKA (reference sequence). Trimming left V 0 bases short and J 2 bases short, with 14 bases between. CDR3 in DNA: TGCAGTGCTAGAGATTTCGGGGCAGGGCCCTACGAGCAGTACTTC. Its protein product is CSARDFGAGPYEQYF.

This clonotype was observed a few times. This sequence joins TRBV19 and TRBJ1-3; maybe TRBD1 (5 bases). V shed 8 bases and J shed 0 bases, with 11 bases lying between them. CDR3 length: 14 amino acids. Germline values: CDR1 LNHDA, CDR2 SQIVND (reference sequence). The CDR3 region is CASQRQSSGNTIYF. The CDR3 DNA reads as TGTGCCAGTCAACGACAGAGCTCTGGAAACACCATATATTTT.

At least ten counts were recorded for this clonotype. The V call is TRBV28, the J call TRBJ1-2; TRBD1 aligns across 8 bases. The CDR3 loop spans 14 amino acids. The V and J ends lost 5 bases and 6 bases, in that order; junction bases with no gene match: 8. CDR1 and CDR2 from the germline V gene are MDHEN and SYDVKM. CDR3 loop: CASSTTGGRDGYTF. CDR3 DNA sequence: TGTGCCAGCAGTACCACAGGGGGAAGGGATGGCTACACCTTC.

In this sample, this clonotype turned up a few times. The chain joins TRBV20-1 to TRBJ1-1; possible D gene TRBD1, 6 bases. Trimming took 0 bases from V and 4 from J, leaving 15 bases between them. Germline CDR1 is DFQATT and CDR2 is SNEGSKA (reference sequence). CDR3 length: 15 residues. The CDR3 region has the DNA TGCAGTGCTAGAGACAACAGGGCGGGCGGCACTGAAGCTTTCTTT. Its translation is CSARDNRAGGTEAFF.

This clonotype was detected a few times. The rearrangement uses TRBV6-5 and TRBJ2-7; possibly TRBD1 for D (5 bases). The V end lost 0 bases, the J end lost 5 bases, and 8 bases lay between the germline ends. Germline V lookup: CDR1 MNHEY, CDR2 SVGAGI. There are 13 residues in the CDR3. The CDR3 loop is CASSYSNRNEQYF. The CDR3 DNA sequence: TGTGCCAGCAGTTACTCGAACAGGAACGAGCAGTACTTC.

This clonotype was counted ten times or more. The J gene is TRBJ2-3, the V gene TRBV11-2; D gene ambiguous. V dropped 2 bases and J dropped 0 bases, with 9 bases sitting between them. The length of the CDR3 is 15 residues. Germline V CDR1 and CDR2: SGHAT, FQNNGV. CDR3 protein: CASSLYGSSTDTQYF. CDR3 DNA: TGTGCCAGCAGCTTATACGGTTCTAGCACAGATACGCAGTATTTT.

The CDR3 reads CASTLLAGGIQYF. CDR3 sequence (DNA): TGTGCCAGCACCTTACTAGCGGGAGGAATTCAGTACTTC. V and J are TRBV6-2 or TRBV6-3 and TRBJ2-4, with 12 nucleotides matching TRBD2. Germline-derived CDR1 and CDR2 are MNHEY and SVGEGT. This CDR3 is built from 13 residues. With 7 bases clipped from V and 10 bases from J, the junction kept 5 bases outside the gene matches.

This clonotype was counted many times. The J gene is TRBJ2-7, the V gene TRBV30; possibly TRBD1 for D (6 bases). The CDR3 runs to 13 residues. Trimming took 3 bases from V and 3 from J, leaving 12 bases between them. Germline loops: CDR1 GTSNPN, CDR2 SVGIG (reference sequence). The CDR3 loop reads CAWSKGEFYEQYF. For the CDR3, the DNA is TGTGCCTGGAGCAAGGGGGAGTTCTACGAGCAGTACTTC.

This clonotype has more than one count but fewer than ten. V is TRBV27 and J is TRBJ2-2, with 9 bases fitting TRBD2. Per germline, CDR1 MNHEY and CDR2 SMNVEV (reference sequence). The trim removed 3 bases at V and 4 bases at J, leaving 9 bases unmatched. This CDR3 is built from 17 residues. CDR3 residues: CASSFMWTSEITGELFF. Written as DNA, the CDR3 is TGTGCCAGCAGTTTCATGTGGACTAGCGAAATCACCGGGGAGCTGTTTTTT.

The rearrangement uses TRBV5-1 and TRBJ1-4, with 7 bases that match TRBD1. There are 20 residues in the CDR3. V lost 0 bases, J lost 0 bases, and 14 bases stayed unmatched. CDR1 is SGHRS, CDR2 YFSETQ, per germline. The CDR3 spells CASSLEIRDSSSSTNEKLFF. The CDR3 region has the DNA TGCGCCAGCAGCTTGGAGATTAGGGACAGCTCCAGCTCAACTAATGAAAAACTGTTTTTT.

There are many counts of this clonotype. This chain uses TRBV7-2 with TRBJ2-3, with D perhaps matching TRBD2 (5 bases). In germline, CDR1 is SGHTA, CDR2 FQGNSA. The CDR3 is 14 residues long. V shed 1 base and J shed 2 bases, with 7 bases lying between them. The CDR3 reads CASSLVGNTDTQYF. The CDR3 DNA sequence: TGTGCCAGCAGCTTAGTCGGGAACACAGATACGCAGTATTTT.

In this sample, this clonotype turned up a few times. The rearrangement links TRBV7-6 to TRBJ2-3; D possibly corresponds to TRBD1 (6 bases). This CDR3 has 14 residues. Looked up from germline, CDR1 is SGHVS and CDR2 is FNYEAQ. Trimming shortened V by 5 bases and J by 4 bases, and 13 bases separated the two germline ends. DNA of the CDR3: TGTGCCAGCAGCCCAAAGACAGGATCAGATACGCAGTATTTT. This encodes CASSPKTGSDTQYF.

The V gene is TRBV15, the J gene TRBJ2-2; D is uncertain. The germline V gene has CDR1 LNHNV and CDR2 YYDKDF (reference sequence). The CDR3 covers 14 residues. The ends were cut back, 4 bases at V and 3 bases at J, with 9 bases in the middle. In nucleotides, the CDR3 is TGTGCCACCAGCAAAGTGTTAGACACCGGGGAGCTGTTTTTT. It codes for CATSKVLDTGELFF.

The chain employs TRBV3-1 and TRBJ2-7, with unresolved D. The CDR3 length is 14 residues. Germline V gene data show CDR1 as LGHDT and CDR2 as YNNKEL (reference sequence). V dropped 2 bases and J dropped 5 bases, with 13 bases sitting between them. In DNA form, the CDR3 reads TGTGCCAGCAGCCAAAGAAGAAATGGGGACGAGCAGTACTTC. Amino acid sequence: CASSQRRNGDEQYF.

This chain connects TRBV11-3 to TRBJ2-7, with 11 bases that match TRBD2. CDR1 and CDR2 (germline): SGHNT, YENEEA. Trimming at V came to 5 bases and at J to 2 bases, leaving 8 bases not matched to a gene. This CDR3 comprises 16 residues. CDR3 amino acids: CASSNRLAGQPYEQYF. DNA of the CDR3: TGTGCCAGCAGCAATCGACTAGCGGGACAGCCCTACGAGCAGTACTTC.

This clonotype was found many times. The chain couples TRBV28 to TRBJ2-7; 11 bases match TRBD1. V lost 2 bases and J lost 7; bases outside the gene matches: 7. Germline V gene lookup returns CDR1 MDHEN and CDR2 SYDVKM. This CDR3 is built from 15 residues. DNA of the CDR3: TGTGCCAGCAGTTTACGCGGGACAGGGGGTCTTGAGCAGTACTTC. Its protein product is CASSLRGTGGLEQYF.

A few counts support this clonotype. V and J are TRBV20-1 and TRBJ2-7; TRBD1 agrees at 9 bases. CDR1 and CDR2 from the germline V gene are DFQATT and SNEGSKA (reference sequence). J gave up 3 bases and V 5 bases, and 11 bases lay outside the gene matches. This CDR3 has 15 residues. The CDR3 loop reads CSASDRDRAIYEQYF. In DNA, the CDR3 is TGCAGTGCTTCAGACCGGGACAGGGCCATCTACGAGCAGTACTTC.

The rearrangement links TRBV28 to TRBJ1-5, with no clear D. V lost 2 bases to trimming and J lost 5 bases, with 13 bases between them. This CDR3 contains 15 residues. Looked up from germline, CDR1 is MDHEN and CDR2 is SYDVKM. DNA of the CDR3: TGTGCCAGCAGTTTAGAGTCATTTTTCGATCAGCCCCAGCATTTT. Amino acid sequence: CASSLESFFDQPQHF.

In nucleotides, the CDR3 is TGTGCCAGCAGCTTTGACCCGGTCTACGAGCAGTACTTC. Amino acids: CASSFDPVYEQYF. The chain employs TRBV5-4 and TRBJ2-7; D is ambiguous. Trimming cost V 2 bases and J 3 bases, with 9 bases left between them. CDR1 and CDR2 (germline): SGHNT, YYREEE (reference sequence). The CDR3 extends over 13 amino acids.

In its sample, this clonotype was seen a few times. The chain combines TRBV18 with TRBJ1-5; 7 nucleotides match TRBD1. Germline loops: CDR1 KGHSH, CDR2 LQKENI. V trimming: 4 bases; J trimming: 3 bases; junction bases outside the gene matches: 3. This CDR3 region has 14 residues. The CDR3 sequence is CASSRDRDNQPQHF. The CDR3 bases are TGTGCCAGCTCACGGGACAGAGACAATCAGCCCCAGCATTTT.

There are many counts of this clonotype. The rearrangement joins TRBV30 to TRBJ1-1, with 8 bases matching TRBD1. Germline CDR1 and CDR2: GTSNPN and SVGIG (reference sequence). The CDR3 has 12 residues. J was trimmed by 5 bases and V by 4 bases; bases with no gene match: 3. The CDR3 loop reads CAWTGGGTEAFF. In nucleotides, the CDR3 is TGTGCCTGGACAGGGGGCGGGACTGAAGCTTTCTTT.

The CDR3 spells CACSLAGGFSYEQYF. DNA for the CDR3: TGTGCCTGTTCCCTAGCGGGGGGATTCTCCTACGAGCAGTACTTC. This sequence joins TRBV19 and TRBJ2-7, with TRBD2 identical over 11 bases. The CDR3 is 15 amino acids. The germline V gene encodes CDR1 LNHDA and CDR2 SQIVND (reference sequence). The V gene end was trimmed by 11 bases and the J gene end by 0 bases; junction bases not matched to a gene: 9. The full variable domain, in which reference TRBV19 and TRBJ2-7 provide the parts outside the CDR3, is DGGITQSPKYLFRKEGQNVTLSCEQNLNHDAMYWYRQDPGQGLRLIYYSQIVNDFQKGDIAEGYSVSREKKESFPLTVTSAQKNPTAFYLCACSLAGGFSYEQYFGPGTRLTVT.

This clonotype was counted at least ten times. The chain recombines TRBV29-1 with TRBJ2-7; 8 nucleotides align to TRBD1. The CDR3 sequence is 12 residues long. Germline CDR1 reads SQVTM; CDR2 reads ANQGSEA. The J segment lost 3 bases and the V segment lost 4 bases, leaving 2 bases of the junction unmatched. This CDR3 is CSVVGQGYEQYF. DNA for the CDR3: TGCAGCGTTGTAGGACAGGGCTACGAGCAGTACTTC.

In its sample, this clonotype was seen a few times. The V and J genes are TRBV15 and TRBJ2-6, with D hard to call. The CDR3 is 20 amino acids. Trimming removed 0 bases from V and 0 bases from J, with 18 bases in between. Looked up from germline, CDR1 is LNHNV and CDR2 is YYDKDF (reference sequence). The CDR3 nucleotides are TGTGCCACCAGCAGAGATCCTTGGGTAGCCCGCAACTCTGGGGCCAACGTCCTGACTTTC. This sequence encodes CATSRDPWVARNSGANVLTF.

This clonotype has a count of ten or more. DNA of the CDR3: TGTGCTAGTGGTTTTACAGGGGGCGCAGATACGCAGTATTTT. Protein product: CASGFTGGADTQYF. The rearrangement uses TRBV12-5 and TRBJ2-3; 9 bases map to TRBD1. The CDR3 has 14 amino acids. The germline V gene has CDR1 LGHNT and CDR2 FRNRAP. V was pared by 3 bases and J by 4 bases, with 2 bases of the junction left unmatched. Full variable domain (missing parts from reference TRBV12-5 and TRBJ2-3): DARVTQTPRHKVTEMGQEVTMRCQPILGHNTVFWYRQTMMQGLELLAYFRNRAPLDDSGMPKDRFSAEMPDATLATLKIQPSEPRDSAVYFCASGFTGGADTQYFGPGTRLTVL.

This clonotype was counted many times. J is TRBJ1-6 and V is TRBV28; weak D call: TRBD1 (5 bases). Trimming shortened V by 5 bases and J by 16 bases, and 21 bases separated the two germline ends. CDR1 is MDHEN and CDR2 is SYDVKM in the germline V gene. The CDR3 sequence is 14 residues long. The CDR3 spells CASSLLTEVGGLHF. In nucleotides, the CDR3 is TGTGCCAGCAGTCTTCTAACAGAGGTGGGGGGGCTCCACTTT.